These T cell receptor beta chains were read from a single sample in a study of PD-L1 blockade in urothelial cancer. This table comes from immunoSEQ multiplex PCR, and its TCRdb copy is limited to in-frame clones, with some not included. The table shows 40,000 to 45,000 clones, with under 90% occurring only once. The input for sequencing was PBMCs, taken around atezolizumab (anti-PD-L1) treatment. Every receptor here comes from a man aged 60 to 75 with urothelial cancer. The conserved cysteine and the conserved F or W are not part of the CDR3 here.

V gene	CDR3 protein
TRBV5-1	ASSWTGEYNEQF
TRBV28	ASSLAGRTEAF
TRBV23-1	ASSQSYGRGADTQY
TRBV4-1	ASSRSMGTGDQPQH
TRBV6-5	ASSYSVRGRGEQF
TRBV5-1	ASSLVPGVIGPKNIQY
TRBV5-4	ASSLGGTSVETQY
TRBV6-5	ASSYLPSGAYEQY
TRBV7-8	ASSLGLGAGSPLH
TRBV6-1	ASSEGVRGRGSPLH
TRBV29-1	SVRLTGGNTIY
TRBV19	ASSEAGPYTGELF
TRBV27	ASSFGGSPGIYGYT
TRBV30	AWSRGQGDYGYT
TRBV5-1	ASSLATGVREAF
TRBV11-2	ASSLLQRGSPSTDTQY
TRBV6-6	ASSGRTDEAF
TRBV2	GQGGQGPPALH
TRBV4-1	ASSQESASGLYEQY
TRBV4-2	ASSQVAGEPYEQY
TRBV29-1	SVRGGQGDSYEQY
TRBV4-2	ASSQATGEGEKLF